The source of this T cell receptor (beta chain) is a study of T cells in localized non-small cell lung cancer. Some clones are missing from TCRdb's copy, which holds only in-frame ones; the method was immunoSEQ multiplex PCR. The repertoire includes some 2,600 clones, under 30% of them detected once, and roughly a sixth sits in the top ten. This clone was observed a few times. The material was normal lung tissue next to the tumor, obtained before any cancer treatment. The sequence came from a woman aged 40 to 75 with stage II squamous cell lung carcinoma.

CDR3 coding DNA: TGTGCCAGCAGCGTCATGGGACAGGCGAACGAAAAACTGTTTTTT. This translates into CASSVMGQANEKLFF. The V and J genes are TRBV11-3 and TRBJ1-4, with 8 nucleotides matching TRBD1. V lost 5 bases to trimming and J lost 8 bases; unmatched junction nucleotides: 10. There are 15 residues in the CDR3. Germline lookup yields CDR1 SGHNT and CDR2 YENEEA.